This TCR beta chain was recovered during a study of T cells expressing NK-cell markers. Study-level points and caveats: In several donors, dominant clonotypes made up 28.3-60.1% of CD3+CD56-NKG2C+ cells.

Comments on this clonotype: Its antigen remains unknown.

5'RACE template switching with UMIs produced the TCR beta cDNA. TCRdb reprocessed the 5' RACE reads; each CDR3 protein has one entry and no DNA is given. The ten top clones account for less than 65%, within a sample of fewer than 40,000 distinct CDR3 sequences. CDR3 length: 17 amino acids. Sequences were obtained from blood T cells: a sorted CD56 or NKG2C T cell subset, CD4+ or CD8+ T cells, or bulk PBMC T cells (not recorded which). V is TRBV12-3 or TRBV12-4 and J is TRBJ1-2. The receptor was derived from a woman aged 18-70 years in good health. The CDR3 protein is CASTLTDTYLAPGGYTF.